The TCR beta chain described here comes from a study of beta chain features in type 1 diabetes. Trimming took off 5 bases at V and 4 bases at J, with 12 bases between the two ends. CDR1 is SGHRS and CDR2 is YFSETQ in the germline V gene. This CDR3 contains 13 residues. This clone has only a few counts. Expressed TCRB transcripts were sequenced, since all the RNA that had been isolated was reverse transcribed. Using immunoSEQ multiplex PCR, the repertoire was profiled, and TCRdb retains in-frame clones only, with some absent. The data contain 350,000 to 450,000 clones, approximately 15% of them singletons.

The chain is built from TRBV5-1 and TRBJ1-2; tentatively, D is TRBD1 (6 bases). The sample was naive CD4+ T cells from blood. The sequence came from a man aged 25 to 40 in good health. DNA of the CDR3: TGCGCCAGCAGTCTCGGACAGCGCTATGGCTACACCTTC. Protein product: CASSLGQRYGYTF.